This TCR beta chain was sequenced during a study of T-cell reconstitution after alpha-beta-depleted transplantation in children. Study-wide points: T cells produced anew were the main source of T-cell counts and diversity one year after transplant. There were reportedly several hundred expanded graft clones from which alpha-beta T cells came about two months after transplant.

The TCRbeta library incorporated unique molecular identifiers. MiXCR, run by TCRdb on the PCR reads, gives a single entry per CDR3 protein. The sample lists about 440,000 distinct CDR3 sequences, around 46% occurring once. Trimming removed 3 bases at V and 0 bases at J, with 9 bases between. CDR1 is SGHTA, CDR2 FQGNSA, per germline. CDR3 length equals 15 residues. This clonotype came up a few times. Its antigen is still unknown. The chain couples TRBV7-2 to TRBJ2-1; D is unclear. The source is a girl between 2 and 10 years old with aplastic anemia, due to receive a stem cell transplant. The starting material was PBMCs, obtained before TCRalphabeta/CD19-depleted stem cell transplant. The CDR3 nucleotides read TGTGCCAGCAGCTTTGGAGCTTACTCCTACAATGAGCAGTTCTTC. Its translation: CASSFGAYSYNEQFF.